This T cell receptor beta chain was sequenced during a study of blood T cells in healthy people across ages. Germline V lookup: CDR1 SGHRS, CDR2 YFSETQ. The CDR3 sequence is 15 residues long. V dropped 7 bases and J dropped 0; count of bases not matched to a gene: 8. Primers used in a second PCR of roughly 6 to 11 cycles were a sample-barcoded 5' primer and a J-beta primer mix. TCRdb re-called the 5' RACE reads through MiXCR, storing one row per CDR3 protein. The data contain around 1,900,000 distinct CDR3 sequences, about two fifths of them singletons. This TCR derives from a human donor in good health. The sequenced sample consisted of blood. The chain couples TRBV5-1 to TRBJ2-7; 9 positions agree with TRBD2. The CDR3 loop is CASRISGGISYEQYF. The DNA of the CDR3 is TGCGCCAGCCGAATTAGCGGGGGTATCTCCTACGAGCAGTACTTC. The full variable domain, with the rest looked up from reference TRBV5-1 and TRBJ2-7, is KAGVTQTPRYLIKTRGQQVTLSCSPISGHRSVSWYQQTPGQGLQFLFEYFSETQRNKGNFPGRFSGRQFSNSRSEMNVSTLELGDSALYLCASRISGGISYEQYFGPGTRLTVT.